These T cell receptor beta chains were read from a single sample in a study of T cell responses to AZD1222 COVID-19 vaccine. Some clones are missing from TCRdb's copy, which holds only in-frame ones; the method was immunoSEQ multiplex PCR. The table has 95,000 or so clones, roughly 92% seen once. The source material was peripheral blood, sampled 28 days after the second AZD1222 dose. The source is an adult who received the AZD1222 COVID-19 vaccine. CDR3s include the opening cysteine and the closing phenylalanine or tryptophan. Clone size is given for some rows only: seen once, a few or many times, or a class if the clone is expanded.

V,J,size,CDR3
TRBV28,TRBJ2-1,NA,CASSPSVGREGYNEQFF
TRBV7-9,TRBJ2-2,once,CASSLATGRAVTGELFF
TRBV7-8,TRBJ1-5,NA,CASSSQIDQPQHF
TRBV7-9,TRBJ2-1,NA,CASSSQRTGGSYNEQFF
TRBV25-1,TRBJ1-2,NA,CASNRAACCGYGYTF
TRBV7-3,TRBJ2-2,NA,CASSLTRDTGELFF
TRBV5-1,TRBJ2-3,NA,CASSRGWADTQYF
TRBV7-9,TRBJ2-7,NA,CANPLRGTYEQYF
TRBV11-2,TRBJ2-7,once,CASSLGLAATYEQYF
TRBV6-5,TRBJ1-5,NA,CASSLLSGGKQPQHF
TRBV9,TRBJ2-7,NA,CASSVGWTGVNEQYF
TRBV6-5,TRBJ2-7,NA,CASSSPGLAGFWQYF
TRBV7-2,TRBJ1-2,NA,CASSPDRVSYGYTF
TRBV7-8,TRBJ2-6,NA,CASSLKAGDSGANVLTF
TRBV11-2,TRBJ2-1,once,CASSLPVLSYNEQFF
TRBV20-1,TRBJ1-2,NA,CSASLDSPYGYTF
TRBV4-1,TRBJ1-4,NA,CASSQDNPQGAGATNEKLFF
TRBV27,TRBJ2-4,NA,CASSSPRSGRRKNIQYF
TRBV5-6,TRBJ1-1,NA,CASSFRTGVSTEAFF
TRBV28,TRBJ2-2,NA,CASRTTSGTGELFF
TRBV28,TRBJ1-6,NA,CASSLPGPVGHSPLHF
TRBV7-9,TRBJ2-1,NA,CASSRGTGLYNEQFF
TRBV9,TRBJ2-1,NA,CASSVGWNNEQFF
TRBV2,TRBJ1-2,NA,CASSSVMGPYGYTF
TRBV19,TRBJ2-3,once,CASSFTPDTQYF
TRBV5-4,TRBJ2-1,NA,CASSGRDRVMNEQFF
TRBV28,TRBJ2-7,NA,CASRSSPVYEQYF
TRBV11-2,TRBJ1-6,NA,CASSLQYNSPLHF
TRBV19,TRBJ1-2,NA,CASSFRMGYTF
TRBV18,TRBJ1-1,NA,CASSPPDRGLGTEAFF
TRBV9,TRBJ2-3,NA,CASSVDGREFNTQYF
TRBV6-5,TRBJ1-5,NA,CATRPQTAQPQHF
TRBV24-1,TRBJ1-6,NA,CATSDFKFGSPLHF
TRBV29-1,TRBJ1-1,NA,CSVFQAGAFF
TRBV6-6,TRBJ2-7,NA,CASSYPGTGGHEQYF
TRBV5-1,TRBJ2-2,NA,CASRIQDGAGELFF
TRBV12-3/TRBV12-4,TRBJ1-1,NA,CASSLAVNTEAFF
TRBV19,TRBJ1-2,few,CASSDPPAAIRAGYTF
TRBV6-6,TRBJ1-4,NA,CASSPHTGANEKLFF
TRBV5-1,TRBJ2-7,NA,CASSPPLAGAHEQYF
TRBV14,TRBJ1-3,NA,CASSPGGNHGNTIYF
TRBV7-2,TRBJ1-5,NA,CASSLLGFNQPQHF
TRBV9,TRBJ2-7,NA,CASSQGTVSYEQYF
TRBV9,TRBJ1-6,NA,CASSVGTGESSPLHF
TRBV19,TRBJ2-3,NA,CATRGRRRDTQYF
TRBV11-2,TRBJ2-7,NA,CASSLDGGTSGRETYEQYF
TRBV5-1,TRBJ1-2,NA,CASSETVNYGYTF
TRBV4-2,TRBJ1-2,NA,CASSQDSGGFYGYTF
TRBV27,TRBJ1-1,NA,CASSRQGGANTEAFF
TRBV5-6,TRBJ2-7,NA,CASSLTGTGGDEQYF